A single T cell receptor beta chain is shown here with its context. What it binds is unknown. Primers used in a second PCR of about 6 to 12 cycles were a sample-barcoded 5' primer and a J-beta primer mix. TCRdb re-analysed the 5' RACE reads in MiXCR, keeping a single row per CDR3 protein. The repertoire holds roughly 1,500,000 distinct CDR3 sequences, with about 43% as singletons. No fewer than 7 million PBMCs went into each sample. The data were taken from a study of blood T cells in healthy people across ages. The germline gives CDR1 SQVTM, CDR2 ANQGSEA. Trimming shortened V by 3 bases and J by 1 base, and 7 bases separated the two germline ends. This CDR3 comprises 12 residues. Study results and caveats: Diversity of TCR beta correlated strongly with naive T cell percentage. The donors' CMV status was not determined, possibly confounding changes in expanded clonotypes. Compared with aged donors, long-lived donors showed fewer expanded clones, suggesting selection.

Source material: blood. This chain links TRBV29-1 with TRBJ2-7; no reliable D call. This TCR derives from a woman aged 18-30 years in good health. CDR3: CSVDQDSYEQYF. The DNA for the CDR3 is TGCAGCGTTGATCAGGATTCCTACGAGCAGTACTTC.